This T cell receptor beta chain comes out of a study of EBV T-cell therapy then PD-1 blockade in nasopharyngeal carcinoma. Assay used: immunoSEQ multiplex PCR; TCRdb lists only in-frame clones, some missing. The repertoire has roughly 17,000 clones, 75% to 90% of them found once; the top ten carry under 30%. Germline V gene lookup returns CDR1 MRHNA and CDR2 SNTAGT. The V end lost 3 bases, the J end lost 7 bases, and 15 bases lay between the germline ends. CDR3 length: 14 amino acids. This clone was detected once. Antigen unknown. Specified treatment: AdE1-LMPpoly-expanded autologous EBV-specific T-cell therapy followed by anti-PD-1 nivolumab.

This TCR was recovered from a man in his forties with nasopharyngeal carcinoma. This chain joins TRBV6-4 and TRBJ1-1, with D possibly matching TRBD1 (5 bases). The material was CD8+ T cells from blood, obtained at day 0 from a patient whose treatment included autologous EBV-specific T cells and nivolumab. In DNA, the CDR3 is TGTGCCAGCAGTGATTCGGGGCTTTTGAGTGAAGCTTTCTTT. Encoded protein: CASSDSGLLSEAFF.